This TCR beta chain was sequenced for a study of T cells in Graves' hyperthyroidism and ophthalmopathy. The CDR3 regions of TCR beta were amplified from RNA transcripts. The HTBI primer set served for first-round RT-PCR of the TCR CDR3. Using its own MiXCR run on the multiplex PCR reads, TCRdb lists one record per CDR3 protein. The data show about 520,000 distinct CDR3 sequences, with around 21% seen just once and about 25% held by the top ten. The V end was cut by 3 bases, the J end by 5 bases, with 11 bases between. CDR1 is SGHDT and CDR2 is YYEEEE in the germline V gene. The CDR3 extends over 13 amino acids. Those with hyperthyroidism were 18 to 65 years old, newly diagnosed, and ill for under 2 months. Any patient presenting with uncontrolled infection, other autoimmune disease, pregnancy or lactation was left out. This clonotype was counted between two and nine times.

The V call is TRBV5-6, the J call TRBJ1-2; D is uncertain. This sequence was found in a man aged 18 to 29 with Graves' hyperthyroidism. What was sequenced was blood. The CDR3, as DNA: TGTGCCAGCAGCTCCCCCCGATTATATGGCTACACCTTC. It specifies CASSSPRLYGYTF. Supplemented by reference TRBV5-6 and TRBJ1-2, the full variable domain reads DAGVTQSPTHLIKTRGQQVTLRCSPKSGHDTVSWYQQALGQGPQFIFQYYEEEERQRGNFPDRFSGHQFPNYSSELNVNALLLGDSALYLCASSSPRLYGYTFGSGTRLTVV.